The 31 T cell receptor beta chains in this list originate from one sample, sequenced in a study of post-analysis software for immune sequencing data. General study results and limits: Compared with controls, patients had more of about 5 TRBV segments, including TRBV5-6, TRBV5-1 and TRBV20-1.

The antigens of these receptors remain unknown. Libraries were made from TCR beta cDNA, and they carried unique molecular identifiers. TCRdb used MiXCR to reprocess the PCR reads, holding one entry per CDR3 protein. The sample shows some 690,000 distinct CDR3 sequences, about 27% of them seen only once. The sample consisted of blood. These receptors came from a girl between 5 and 17 years old with multiple sclerosis.

This clonotype was recorded at least ten times. The chain is built from TRBV28 and TRBJ2-1, with TRBD1 as a possible D gene (6 bases). V was cut by 6 bases and J by 3 bases, with 12 bases left in between. Germline V gene data show CDR1 as MDHEN and CDR2 as SYDVKM. This CDR3 has 14 residues. CDR3 region: CASSSSDSYNEQFF. The CDR3 DNA reads TGTGCCAGCAGCTCTTCGGACAGCTACAATGAGCAGTTCTTC.

V gene TRBV2 combines with J gene TRBJ2-5; D remains unclear. Deletions cut 3 bases from V and 1 base from J, with 6 bases between. Germline V CDR1 and CDR2: SNHLY, FYNNEI. The CDR3 covers 13 residues. The CDR3 sequence: CASSDHAQETQYF. The CDR3 DNA reads as TGTGCCAGCAGTGATCATGCCCAAGAGACCCAGTACTTC.

This clonotype was recorded at least ten times. The CDR3 coding sequence is TGCGCCAGCAGCCAGTCTAACAATCTAGCGGGTGACGCGTGGACAGATACGCAGTATTTT. This translates into CASSQSNNLAGDAWTDTQYF. V is TRBV4-1 and J is TRBJ2-3; 8 positions match TRBD2. V gave up 3 bases and J gave up 3 bases; unmatched junction bases: 20. The length of the CDR3 is 20 residues. Germline V gene data show CDR1 as MGHRA and CDR2 as YSYEKL.

The sample holds many counts of this clonotype. The rearrangement links TRBV20-1 to TRBJ2-5; possibly TRBD2 for D (5 bases). The CDR3 consists of 14 residues. V was pared by 5 bases and J by 0 bases, with 13 bases between. From germline, CDR1 is DFQATT and CDR2 SNEGSKA (reference sequence). CDR3 nucleotide sequence: TGCAGTGCTTTAGCGATAACGTACCAAGAGACCCAGTACTTC. The encoded protein is CSALAITYQETQYF.

J is TRBJ2-1 and V is TRBV3-1; D is ambiguous. Trimming removed 5 bases at V and 0 bases at J, with 14 bases between. This CDR3 is built from 16 residues. Looked up from germline, CDR1 is LGHDT and CDR2 is YNNKEL (reference sequence). The CDR3 loop is CASSALGSSSYNEQFF. CDR3 sequence (DNA): TGTGCCAGCAGCGCCCTCGGCTCGAGCTCCTACAATGAGCAGTTCTTC.

This chain connects TRBV6-2 or TRBV6-3 to TRBJ2-5, with D tentatively TRBD1 (6 bases). V gave up 6 bases and J gave up 2 bases, with 13 bases separating them. Per the germline V gene, CDR1 is MNHEY and CDR2 is SVGEGT. The CDR3 extends over 14 amino acids. The CDR3 loop reads CASRTGTIQETQYF. In DNA, the CDR3 is TGTGCCAGCAGGACCGGGACAATACAAGAGACCCAGTACTTC.

V is TRBV7-2 and J is TRBJ2-1; 11 bases fit TRBD2. The CDR3 sequence is 16 residues long. V lost 1 base and J lost 5; bases outside the gene matches: 4. Germline-derived CDR1 and CDR2 are SGHTA and FQGNSA. In nucleotides, the CDR3 is TGTGCCAGCAGCTTAGGGCTAGCGGGGGGACACAATGAGCAGTTCTTC. Translated: CASSLGLAGGHNEQFF.

This clonotype was counted between two and nine times. The chain links TRBV20-1 to TRBJ2-2, with D perhaps matching TRBD1 or TRBD2 (6 bases each). CDR1 is DFQATT and CDR2 is SNEGSKA in the germline V gene (reference sequence). The V gene lost 5 bases and the J gene lost 4 bases, with 17 bases spanning the gap. The CDR3 is made up of 15 amino acids. DNA for the CDR3: TGCAGTGCTTTTTCTCCGGGGGCATCCACCGGGGAGCTGTTTTTT. It specifies CSAFSPGASTGELFF.

In its sample, this clonotype was seen a few times. This sequence joins TRBV12-3 or TRBV12-4 and TRBJ2-2; 13 bases match TRBD2. Unmatched junction bases numbered 1, after V lost 6 bases and J lost 3 bases. This CDR3 is built from 15 residues. The CDR3 DNA reads TGTGCCAGCAGGGGACTAGCGGGACACACCGGGGAGCTGTTTTTT. Translating it yields CASRGLAGHTGELFF.

This clonotype was observed a few times. The V call is TRBV5-1, the J call TRBJ2-3, with 7 bases that match TRBD1. The length of the CDR3 is 14 residues. From germline, CDR1 is SGHRS and CDR2 YFSETQ. After removal of 4 bases from V and 6 bases from J, the junction contained 8 bases not matched to a gene. The CDR3 DNA sequence: TGCGCCAGCAGCCCCGGGACAGCTGCGGATACGCAGTATTTT. This encodes CASSPGTAADTQYF.

This chain uses TRBV20-1 with TRBJ1-6, with D perhaps matching TRBD1 (5 bases). The ends were cut back, 6 bases at V and 9 bases at J, with 24 bases in the middle. Germline-derived CDR1 and CDR2 are DFQATT and SNEGSKA (reference sequence). The CDR3 length is 16 residues. The CDR3, as DNA: TGCAGTGCCAGGGAAACGGGCTCAACTCGGGGTTCACCCCTCCACTTT. Amino acids: CSARETGSTRGSPLHF.

This clonotype was observed a few times. The rearrangement uses TRBV28 and TRBJ2-7; TRBD2 agrees at 10 bases. The CDR3 contains 15 residues. J gave up 5 bases and V 7 bases, and 11 bases lay outside the gene matches. The germline V gene has CDR1 MDHEN and CDR2 SYDVKM. This CDR3 is CASISASGRSHEQYF. CDR3 coding DNA: TGTGCCAGCATCTCGGCTAGCGGGAGAAGTCACGAGCAGTACTTC. The variable domain in full, completed from reference TRBV28 and TRBJ2-7, reads DVKVTQSSRYLVKRTGEKVFLECVQDMDHENMFWYRQDPGLGLRLIYFSYDVKMKEKGDIPEGYSVSREKKERFSLILESASTNQTSMYLCASISASGRSHEQYFGPGTRLTVT.

This clonotype occurred a few times. The rearrangement joins TRBV5-1 to TRBJ1-1, with D perhaps TRBD1 (5 bases). Germline V CDR1 and CDR2: SGHRS, YFSETQ. The CDR3 extends over 15 amino acids. V was cut by 1 base and J by 1 base, with 11 bases left in between. CDR3 coding DNA: TGCGCCAGCAGCTTGTTTGGGGGATCGAACACTGAAGCTTTCTTT. Its protein product is CASSLFGGSNTEAFF.

J is TRBJ1-1 and V is TRBV18; no reliable D call. Germline-derived CDR1 and CDR2 are KGHSH and LQKENI. The V end lost 3 bases, the J end lost 1 base, and 9 bases lay between the germline ends. This CDR3 comprises 14 residues. CDR3 bases: TGTGCCAGCTCACCCGGGAGATCGAACACTGAAGCTTTCTTT. Translated, it gives CASSPGRSNTEAFF.

J is TRBJ1-5 and V is TRBV15, with D perhaps matching TRBD1 (5 bases). The V end lost 5 bases, the J end lost 4 bases, and 18 bases lay between the germline ends. The CDR3 contains 16 residues. Germline V gene sequence: CDR1 LNHNV, CDR2 YYDKDF (reference sequence). CDR3 in amino acids: CATSANRDLWNQPQHF. The CDR3 region has the DNA TGTGCCACCAGCGCCAACCGGGACCTGTGGAATCAGCCCCAGCATTTT.

In this sample, this clonotype turned up a few times. The rearrangement links TRBV6-5 to TRBJ2-7; 7 nucleotides agree with TRBD1. The CDR3 has 13 amino acids. Germline trimming cut 7 bases from V and 3 bases from J; bases unmatched to any gene: 6. The germline CDR1 and CDR2 sequences are MNHEY and SVGAGI. CDR3 DNA sequence: TGTGCCAGCACCCCGACAGGGCTCTACGAGCAGTACTTC. Encoded protein: CASTPTGLYEQYF.

This clonotype was seen a handful of times. The CDR3 bases are TGTGCCAGCAGTTACACCGGGACTAGCGGGAGAGGTGAGCAGTTCTTC. This gives the protein CASSYTGTSGRGEQFF. The chain combines TRBV6-5 with TRBJ2-1; 14 bases line up with TRBD2. The V segment lost 2 bases and the J segment 9 bases; nucleotides outside the gene matches: 6. This CDR3 is built from 16 residues. Looked up from germline, CDR1 is MNHEY and CDR2 is SVGAGI.

This clonotype was seen more than once but under ten times. The genes are TRBV27 and TRBJ2-7; 12 bases map to TRBD2. Per germline, CDR1 MNHEY and CDR2 SMNVEV (reference sequence). This CDR3 contains 18 residues. V shed 6 bases, J shed 0 bases, and the junction held 12 bases outside the gene matches. The chain's CDR3 is CASSLLPLTSGSSYEQYF. The CDR3 bases are TGTGCCAGCAGCCTTCTACCCTTGACTAGCGGGAGCTCCTACGAGCAGTACTTC.

This clonotype was seen more than once but under ten times. This chain uses TRBV7-6 with TRBJ2-5; D call uncertain. The CDR3 is made up of 13 amino acids. The germline CDR1 and CDR2 sequences are SGHVS and FNYEAQ. V lost 1 base and J 4 bases, leaving 7 bases between the germline ends. CDR3 region: CASSLEGPETQYF. The CDR3 DNA is TGTGCCAGCAGCTTAGAGGGCCCAGAGACCCAGTACTTC.

Points on this clonotype: Being one base from a much bigger clone, this may be a read error. The gene calls are TRBV3-1 and TRBJ2-1; possibly TRBD1 for D (5 bases). The ends were cut back, 1 base at V and 7 bases at J, with 11 bases in the middle. Germline CDR1 and CDR2: LGHDT and YNNKEL (reference sequence). The CDR3 consists of 14 residues. In DNA, the CDR3 is TGTGCCAGCAGCCAAGTGGGGCACTTAAATGAGCAGTTCTTC. Protein: CASSQVGHLNEQFF.

A few counts support this clonotype. J is TRBJ2-6 and V is TRBV18, with D uncertain. The CDR3 contains 15 residues. Trimming took 2 bases from V and 4 from J, leaving 9 bases between them. The germline V gene encodes CDR1 KGHSH and CDR2 LQKENI. In DNA, the CDR3 is TGTGCCAGCTCACCAGACGGTTGGGGGGCCAACGTCCTGACTTTC. Its protein is CASSPDGWGANVLTF.

The V and J genes are TRBV15 and TRBJ2-1, with D possibly TRBD1 on 5 matching bases. This CDR3 region has 13 residues. Germline loops: CDR1 LNHNV, CDR2 YYDKDF (reference sequence). Trimming removed 5 bases from V and 6 bases from J, with 11 bases in between. CDR3 loop: CATSGRQLNEQFF. In DNA form, the CDR3 reads TGTGCCACCAGCGGTAGACAGCTCAATGAGCAGTTCTTC.

The J gene is TRBJ1-1, the V gene TRBV29-1; 7 bases line up with TRBD1. The CDR3 contains 14 residues. The V and J ends lost 2 bases and 4 bases, in that order; junction bases with no gene match: 7. Germline CDR1 is SQVTM and CDR2 is ANQGSEA. The CDR3, as DNA: TGCAGCGTTGAACAGGGAGGGGGCATCACTGAAGCTTTCTTT. Encoded protein: CSVEQGGGITEAFF.

The genes are TRBV20-1 and TRBJ2-1; TRBD1 might be the D (6 bases). The germline gives CDR1 DFQATT, CDR2 SNEGSKA (reference sequence). Trimming took 8 bases from V and 2 from J, leaving 16 bases between them. The CDR3 is 14 residues long. The CDR3 here is CSTSPGAPYNEQFF. The CDR3, as DNA: TGCAGTACCTCCCCAGGGGCCCCCTACAATGAGCAGTTCTTC.

This clonotype was observed a few times. This chain connects TRBV29-1 to TRBJ2-1; the D is unclear. This CDR3 region has 10 residues. With 5 bases removed from V and 10 bases from J, the gap between germline ends came to 9 bases. CDR1 is SQVTM, CDR2 ANQGSEA, per germline. The CDR3 protein is CSVLKLEQFF. For the CDR3, the DNA is TGCAGCGTTCTTAAGTTGGAGCAGTTCTTC.

This clonotype was seen a single time. The V gene is TRBV7-7, the J gene TRBJ2-5, with 8 bases fitting TRBD2. This CDR3 has 15 amino acids. With V trimmed by 3 bases and J by 11 bases, 14 bases remained unmatched. CDR1 and CDR2 from the germline V gene are SSHAT and FNYEAQ (reference sequence). The CDR3 loop is CASSLAGGGRNEQYF. Written as DNA, the CDR3 is TGTGCCAGCAGCTTGGCGGGGGGAGGTAGAAATGAGCAGTACTTC.

The chain has TRBV4-1 and TRBJ1-3; D unclear. The CDR3 is made up of 17 amino acids. V gave up 3 bases and J gave up 0 bases, with 15 bases separating them. The germline V gene encodes CDR1 MGHRA and CDR2 YSYEKL. CDR3: CASSQAGPQSSGNTIYF. CDR3 coding DNA: TGCGCCAGCAGCCAGGCCGGGCCCCAGAGCTCTGGAAACACCATATATTTT.

This clonotype was seen a handful of times. The chain couples TRBV12-3 or TRBV12-4 to TRBJ1-2; D gene ambiguous. V lost 5 bases, J lost 2 bases, and 12 bases lay in between. The CDR3 loop spans 14 amino acids. CDR3 in amino acids: CASSPHNANYGYTF. In nucleotides, the CDR3 is TGTGCCAGCAGTCCGCACAACGCAAACTATGGCTACACCTTC.

The chain combines TRBV3-1 with TRBJ2-5; maybe TRBD1 (5 bases). Trimming stripped 4 bases from V and 11 bases from J, with 20 bases between. The germline V gene encodes CDR1 LGHDT and CDR2 YNNKEL (reference sequence). The CDR3 contains 14 residues. In DNA, the CDR3 is TGTGCCAGCAGCCTGCGACAGCTCTACAATGAGCAGTACTTC. Translated, it gives CASSLRQLYNEQYF.

The chain joins TRBV11-2 to TRBJ2-3; the D call may be TRBD1 or TRBD2 (5 bases each). The ends were cut back, 5 bases at V and 4 bases at J, with 16 bases in the middle. This CDR3 has 15 amino acids. The germline V gene has CDR1 SGHAT and CDR2 FQNNGV. The CDR3 loop reads CASSTPGTPPDTQYF. As DNA, the CDR3 is TGTGCCAGCAGCACCCCTGGGACCCCACCAGATACGCAGTATTTT.

This clonotype was counted only a few times. The CDR3 DNA follows: TGCAGCGTAGAAACAGGGGTCTCCTACAATGAGCAGTTCTTC. It yields the protein CSVETGVSYNEQFF. The chain employs TRBV29-1 and TRBJ2-1, with 7 nucleotides matching TRBD1. Losses at the gene ends were 6 bases for V and 0 bases for J; bases not matched to a gene: 5. CDR3 length equals 14 residues. The V gene's germline CDR1 is SQVTM and CDR2 ANQGSEA.